The next 18 T cell receptor beta chains were all read from a single sample in a study of T cell changes during pregnancy in multiple sclerosis. Using immunoSEQ multiplex PCR, the repertoire was profiled, and TCRdb retains in-frame clones only, with some absent. Among about 72,000 clones listed, about nine tenths were seen once. The sequencing used peripheral blood, collected in the third trimester of pregnancy. Receptor source: a female donor in good health, enrolled as a control in a pregnancy study.

The J gene is TRBJ2-1, the V gene TRBV2; 13 bases match TRBD2. Germline CDR1 reads SNHLY; CDR2 reads FYNNEI. There are 15 residues in the CDR3. V gave up 6 bases and J gave up 10 bases; unmatched junction bases: 9. CDR3 DNA sequence: TGTGCCAGCAGGACCGGGACTAGCGGGATTGGAGAGCAGTTCTTC. Translating gives CASRTGTSGIGEQFF.

V and J are TRBV19 and TRBJ2-1, with 8 bases identical to TRBD2. Trimming at V came to 2 bases and at J to 1 base, leaving 7 bases not matched to a gene. CDR1 and CDR2 (germline): LNHDA, SQIVND (reference sequence). CDR3 size: 17 residues. CDR3 coding DNA: TGTGCCAGTAGTATATATAGCGGGACTGTATCCTACAATGAGCAGTTCTTC. It specifies CASSIYSGTVSYNEQFF.

The V and J genes are TRBV18 and TRBJ2-2; D possibly corresponds to TRBD1 (6 bases). Between the trimmed V and J ends, which lost 1 base and 2 bases, there was a span of 8 bases. Per the germline V gene, CDR1 is KGHSH and CDR2 is LQKENI. The CDR3 contains 15 residues. The CDR3: CASSPRDTNTGELFF. The CDR3, as DNA: TGTGCCAGCTCACCACGGGACACCAACACCGGGGAGCTGTTTTTT.

This clone was seen once. CDR3 region: CASSDPGSPSVDEQFF. The CDR3 DNA reads TGTGCCAGCAGTGACCCGGGGTCACCCTCCGTAGATGAGCAGTTCTTC. The V and J genes are TRBV6-1 and TRBJ2-1, with D tentatively TRBD2 (5 bases). The CDR3 extends over 16 amino acids. Trimming left V 3 bases short and J 8 bases short, with 20 bases between. Germline V lookup: CDR1 MNHNS, CDR2 SASEGT.

V gene TRBV6-1 combines with J gene TRBJ1-1, with D possibly being TRBD1 (5 bases). CDR1 and CDR2 (germline): MNHNS, SASEGT. CDR3 length: 15 amino acids. V was clipped by 2 bases and J by 1 base, with 11 bases between them. CDR3 amino acids: CASSEPWTSNTEAFF. CDR3 bases: TGTGCCAGCAGTGAACCCTGGACATCGAACACTGAAGCTTTCTTT.

The sample holds one count of this clone. The rearrangement links TRBV27 to TRBJ2-1, with D perhaps matching TRBD1 (5 bases). Trimming left V 5 bases short and J 0 bases short, with 8 bases between. Germline loops: CDR1 MNHEY, CDR2 SMNVEV (reference sequence). The CDR3 covers 14 residues. The chain's CDR3 is CASSRQSSYNEQFF. CDR3 bases: TGTGCCAGCAGTAGACAGAGCTCCTACAATGAGCAGTTCTTC.

This chain links TRBV6-5 with TRBJ2-7, with a weak D call TRBD1 (6 bases). V dropped 2 bases and J dropped 4 bases, with 15 bases sitting between them. The CDR3 totals 15 residues. The germline V gene encodes CDR1 MNHEY and CDR2 SVGAGI. The CDR3 here is CASSYLSGESYEQYF. The CDR3 nucleotides read TGTGCCAGCAGTTACCTCTCAGGGGAGAGTTACGAGCAGTACTTC.

CDR3 DNA: TGTGCCAGCAGCCGCAGCTCTGGAAACACCATATATTTT. Encoded protein: CASSRSSGNTIYF. The chain links TRBV5-8 to TRBJ1-3; D gene unclear. V was shortened by 4 bases and J by 0 bases, with 5 bases between the two germline ends. CDR1 and CDR2 from the germline V gene are SGHTS and YDEGEE. The CDR3 has 13 amino acids.

This chain links TRBV5-1 with TRBJ1-5; 9 bases map to TRBD1. The CDR3 consists of 14 residues. Germline CDR1 and CDR2: SGHRS and YFSETQ. V gave up 5 bases and J gave up 7 bases; unmatched junction bases: 7. CDR3 bases: TGCGCCAGCAGTTCCGGGACAGGGAACCAGCCCCAGCATTTT. Protein sequence: CASSSGTGNQPQHF. Based on the CDR3 plus reference TRBV5-1 and TRBJ1-5, the full variable domain is KAGVTQTPRYLIKTRGQQVTLSCSPISGHRSVSWYQQTPGQGLQFLFEYFSETQRNKGNFPGRFSGRQFSNSRSEMNVSTLELGDSALYLCASSSGTGNQPQHFGDGTRLSIL.

This clone was picked up one time. The genes are TRBV5-4 and TRBJ1-6; 9 positions match TRBD1. The ends lost 0 bases at V and 7 bases at J; junction bases unmatched: 2. CDR3 length equals 15 residues. Germline values: CDR1 SGHNT, CDR2 YYREEE (reference sequence). The CDR3 loop is CASSLEGQGNSPLHF. CDR3 coding DNA: TGTGCCAGCAGCTTGGAGGGACAGGGAAATTCACCCCTCCACTTT.

The chain links TRBV19 to TRBJ2-7, with D tentatively TRBD1 (6 bases). Deletions cut 1 base from V and 6 bases from J, with 13 bases between. This CDR3 has 14 residues. Germline assignment: CDR1 LNHDA and CDR2 SQIVND (reference sequence). CDR3 amino acids: CASSIAATGGEQYF. The CDR3 region has the DNA TGTGCCAGTAGTATAGCCGCGACAGGCGGCGAGCAGTACTTC.

This clone was observed a few times. J is TRBJ1-1 and V is TRBV27; D is uncertain. Germline loops: CDR1 MNHEY, CDR2 SMNVEV (reference sequence). This CDR3 has 11 residues. V was shortened by 9 bases and J by 1 base, with 6 bases between the two germline ends. The CDR3 spells CAREQNTEAFF. The CDR3 DNA reads TGTGCCAGAGAACAGAACACTGAAGCTTTCTTT.

The chain combines TRBV7-9 with TRBJ1-5; TRBD1 is a possible D gene (6 bases). Per germline, CDR1 SEHNR and CDR2 FQNEAQ (reference sequence). Trimming cost V 7 bases and J 0 bases, with 19 bases left between them. The CDR3 consists of 17 residues. Written as DNA, the CDR3 is TGTGCCAGCACCCCAGGAACAGGGAGTTATAGCAATCAGCCCCAGCATTTT. Protein: CASTPGTGSYSNQPQHF.

V is TRBV5-6 and J is TRBJ2-3; 9 nucleotides line up with TRBD2. Germline V gene data show CDR1 as SGHDT and CDR2 as YYEEEE. Trimming took 0 bases from V and 11 from J; bases not matched to a gene: 1. The CDR3 length is 12 residues. CDR3 bases: TGTGCCAGCAGCTTGGAAGCGGGGGGGCAGTATTTT. This codes for CASSLEAGGQYF. Using reference TRBV5-6 and TRBJ2-3 for the parts outside the CDR3, the full variable domain is DAGVTQSPTHLIKTRGQQVTLRCSPKSGHDTVSWYQQALGQGPQFIFQYYEEEERQRGNFPDRFSGHQFPNYSSELNVNALLLGDSALYLCASSLEAGGQYFGPGTRLTVL.

This chain joins TRBV5-4 and TRBJ2-3; 11 bases map to TRBD2. In germline, CDR1 is SGHNT, CDR2 YYREEE (reference sequence). The V segment lost 3 bases and the J segment 6 bases; nucleotides outside the gene matches: 6. This CDR3 has 15 residues. CDR3 sequence (DNA): TGTGCCAGCAGCTCGTCCGGGACTAGCGGTGATACGCAGTATTTT. This codes for CASSSSGTSGDTQYF.

This chain connects TRBV27 to TRBJ1-1, with D perhaps matching TRBD1 (5 bases). With 2 bases removed from V and 5 bases from J, the gap between germline ends came to 12 bases. Germline lookup yields CDR1 MNHEY and CDR2 SMNVEV (reference sequence). This CDR3 contains 14 residues. CDR3 DNA sequence: TGTGCCAGCAGTTTAGGGGCAGGGTGGACTGAAGCTTTCTTT. It specifies CASSLGAGWTEAFF.

This chain uses TRBV19 with TRBJ2-4; weak D call: TRBD2 (6 bases). V was cut by 10 bases and J by 6 bases, with 22 bases left in between. CDR1 and CDR2 from the germline V gene are LNHDA and SQIVND (reference sequence). CDR3 size: 15 residues. The CDR3 nucleotides read TGTGCCACTCTCCCGCAGGGAGGTGAAGGAAACATTCAGTACTTC. Translated: CATLPQGGEGNIQYF.

This clone has only a few counts. The CDR3 protein is CASSERENTEAFF. As DNA, the CDR3 is TGCGCCAGCAGTGAGCGGGAGAACACTGAAGCTTTCTTT. The rearrangement joins TRBV10-2 to TRBJ1-1; D remains ambiguous. V lost 2 bases and J 1 base, leaving 5 bases between the germline ends. The CDR3 spans 13 residues. CDR1 and CDR2 from the germline V gene are WSHSY and SAAADI.